The TCR beta chain described here comes from a study of blood T cell repertoires in COVID-19. Only in-frame clones appear in the TCRdb table, and some are missing; sequencing was by immunoSEQ multiplex PCR. The table shows under 350,000 clones, with approximately 91% occurring only once. The V end was cut by 0 bases, the J end by 7 bases, with 16 bases between. CDR1 is LNHNV, CDR2 YYDKDF, per germline (reference sequence). The CDR3 extends over 16 amino acids. The sequence was collected from a man in his fifties or sixties with acute or convalescent COVID-19. The V gene is TRBV15, the J gene TRBJ1-5, with D maybe TRBD1 (6 bases). Sequenced sample: peripheral blood. For the CDR3, the DNA is TGTGCCACCAGCAGAGATTGGGGGCAGGGCATCCAGCCCCAGCATTTT. Translating gives CATSRDWGQGIQPQHF.